This T cell receptor (beta chain) was retrieved from a study of cytomegalovirus exposure and HLA in healthy donors. The study, taken as a whole, reports: Later analysis showed TCR association rates varying by HLA locus, highest for DRB1 and lowest for HLA-C.

In the case of this clone: Its antigen is still unknown.

There are 17 residues in the CDR3. With 1 base clipped from V and 4 bases from J, the junction kept 14 bases outside the gene matches. Germline V gene lookup returns CDR1 SGHRS and CDR2 YFSETQ. PCR primers comprised 60 Vbeta and 13 Jbeta primers. Here immunoSEQ multiplex PCR was the method, and the copy in TCRdb shows in-frame clones only, minus some. In all, the sample yields approximately 40,000 clones. The J gene is TRBJ2-7, the V gene TRBV5-1, with TRBD2 matching over 7 bases. Sequenced sample: PBMCs. The source is a woman younger than 45 in good health and CMV-seronegative. The CDR3: CASSLMGGSRLGYEQYF. The CDR3 DNA reads as TGCGCCAGCAGCTTGATGGGCGGGAGTAGGTTGGGATACGAGCAGTACTTC.